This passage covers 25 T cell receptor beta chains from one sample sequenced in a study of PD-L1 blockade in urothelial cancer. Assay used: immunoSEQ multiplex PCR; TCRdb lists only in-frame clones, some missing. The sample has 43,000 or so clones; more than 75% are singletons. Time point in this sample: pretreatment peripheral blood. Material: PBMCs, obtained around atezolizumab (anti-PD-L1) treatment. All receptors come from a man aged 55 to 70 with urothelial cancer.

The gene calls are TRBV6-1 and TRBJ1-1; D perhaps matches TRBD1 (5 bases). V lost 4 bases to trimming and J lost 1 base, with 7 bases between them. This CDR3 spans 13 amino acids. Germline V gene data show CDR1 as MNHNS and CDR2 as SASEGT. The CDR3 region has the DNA TGTGCCAGCAGTGGGGACTCGAACACTGAAGCTTTCTTT. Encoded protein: CASSGDSNTEAFF.

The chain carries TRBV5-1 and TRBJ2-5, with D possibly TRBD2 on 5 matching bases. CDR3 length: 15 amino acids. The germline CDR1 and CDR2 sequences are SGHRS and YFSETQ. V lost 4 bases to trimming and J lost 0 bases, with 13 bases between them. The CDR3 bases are TGCGCCAGCAGCGCATTCGGGGAGTACCAAGAGACCCAGTACTTC. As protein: CASSAFGEYQETQYF.

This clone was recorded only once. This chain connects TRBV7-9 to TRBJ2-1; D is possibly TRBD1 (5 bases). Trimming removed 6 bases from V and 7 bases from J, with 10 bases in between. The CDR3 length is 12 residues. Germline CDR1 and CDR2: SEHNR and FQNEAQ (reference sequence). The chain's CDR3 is CASSAGSNEQFF. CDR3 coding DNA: TGTGCCAGCAGTGCAGGGTCGAATGAGCAGTTCTTC.

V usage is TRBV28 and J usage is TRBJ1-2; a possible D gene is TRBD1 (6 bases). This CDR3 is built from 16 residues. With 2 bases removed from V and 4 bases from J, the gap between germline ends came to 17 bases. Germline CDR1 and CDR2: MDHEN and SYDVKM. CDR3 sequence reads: CASSLGDGGRIYGYTF. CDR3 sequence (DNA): TGTGCCAGCAGTTTAGGGGACGGGGGGCGGATCTATGGCTACACCTTC.

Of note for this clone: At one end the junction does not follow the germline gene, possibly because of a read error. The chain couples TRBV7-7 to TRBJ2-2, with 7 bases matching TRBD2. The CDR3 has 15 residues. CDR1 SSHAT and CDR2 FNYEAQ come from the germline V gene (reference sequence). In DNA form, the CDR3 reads TGTGCTAGCAGCTCCGGGACTATCAACACCGGGGAGCTGTTTTTT. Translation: CASSSGTINTGELFF.

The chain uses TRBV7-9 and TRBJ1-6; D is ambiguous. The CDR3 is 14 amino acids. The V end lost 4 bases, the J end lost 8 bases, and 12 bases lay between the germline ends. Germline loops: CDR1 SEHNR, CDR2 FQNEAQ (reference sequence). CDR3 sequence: CASSSDLGDSPLHF. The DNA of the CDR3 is TGTGCCAGCAGCTCGGACTTGGGCGATTCACCCCTCCACTTT.

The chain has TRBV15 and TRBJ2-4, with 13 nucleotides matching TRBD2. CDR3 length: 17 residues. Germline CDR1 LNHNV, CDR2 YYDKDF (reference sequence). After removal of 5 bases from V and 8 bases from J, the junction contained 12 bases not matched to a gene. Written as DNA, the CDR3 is TGTGCCACCAGCGTCACTAGCGGGGGGGCCTTTTGGGACATTCAGTACTTC. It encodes CATSVTSGGAFWDIQYF.

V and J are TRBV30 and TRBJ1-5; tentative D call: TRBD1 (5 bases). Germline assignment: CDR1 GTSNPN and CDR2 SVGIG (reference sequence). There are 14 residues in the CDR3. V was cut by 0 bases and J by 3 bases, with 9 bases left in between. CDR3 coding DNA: TGTGCCTGGAGTGTACTGACAGACAATCAGCCCCAGCATTTT. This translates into CAWSVLTDNQPQHF.

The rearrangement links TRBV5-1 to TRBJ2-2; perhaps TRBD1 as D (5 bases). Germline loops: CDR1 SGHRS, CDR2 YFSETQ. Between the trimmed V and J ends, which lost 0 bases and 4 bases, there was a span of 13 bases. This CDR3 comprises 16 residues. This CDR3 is CASSLALRTTTGELFF. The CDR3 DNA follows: TGCGCCAGCAGCTTGGCCCTCAGGACAACCACCGGGGAGCTGTTTTTT. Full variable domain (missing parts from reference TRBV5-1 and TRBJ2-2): KAGVTQTPRYLIKTRGQQVTLSCSPISGHRSVSWYQQTPGQGLQFLFEYFSETQRNKGNFPGRFSGRQFSNSRSEMNVSTLELGDSALYLCASSLALRTTTGELFFGEGSRLTVL.

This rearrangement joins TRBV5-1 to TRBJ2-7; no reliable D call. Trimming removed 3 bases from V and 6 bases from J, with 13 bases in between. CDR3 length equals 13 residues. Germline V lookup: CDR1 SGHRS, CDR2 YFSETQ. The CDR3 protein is CASSSPSGLEQYF. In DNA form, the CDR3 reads TGCGCCAGCAGCTCCCCCTCAGGCCTCGAGCAGTACTTC.

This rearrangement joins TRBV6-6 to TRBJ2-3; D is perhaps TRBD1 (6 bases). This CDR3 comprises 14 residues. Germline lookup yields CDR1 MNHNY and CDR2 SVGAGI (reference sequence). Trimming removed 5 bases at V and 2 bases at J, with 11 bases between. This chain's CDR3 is CASSHGQYTDTQYF. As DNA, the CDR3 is TGTGCCAGCAGTCACGGACAGTACACAGATACGCAGTATTTT.

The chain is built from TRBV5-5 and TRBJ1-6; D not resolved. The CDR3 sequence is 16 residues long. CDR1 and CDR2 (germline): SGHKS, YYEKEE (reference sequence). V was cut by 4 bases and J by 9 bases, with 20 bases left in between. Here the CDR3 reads CASSHTTAGSGSPLHF. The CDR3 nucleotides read TGTGCCAGCAGCCATACGACGGCCGGGTCGGGTTCACCCCTCCACTTT.

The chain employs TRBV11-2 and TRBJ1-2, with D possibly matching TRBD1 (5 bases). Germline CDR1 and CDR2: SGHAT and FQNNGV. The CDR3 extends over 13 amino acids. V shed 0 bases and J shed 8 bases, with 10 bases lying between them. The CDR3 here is CASSLDRAYGYTF. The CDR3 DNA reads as TGTGCCAGCAGCTTAGACAGGGCATACGGCTACACCTTC.

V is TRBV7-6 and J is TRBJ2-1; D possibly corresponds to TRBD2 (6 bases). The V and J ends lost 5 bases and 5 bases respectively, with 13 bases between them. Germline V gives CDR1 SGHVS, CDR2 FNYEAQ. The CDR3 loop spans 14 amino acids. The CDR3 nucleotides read TGTGCCAGCAGCCCCGGAGGGCGCAACAATGAGCAGTTCTTC. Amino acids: CASSPGGRNNEQFF.

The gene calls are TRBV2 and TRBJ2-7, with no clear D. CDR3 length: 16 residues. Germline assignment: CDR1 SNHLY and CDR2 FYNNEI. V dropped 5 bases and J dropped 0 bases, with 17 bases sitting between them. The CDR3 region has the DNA TGTGCCAGCAGTCCCGGCTGGTGGGCCCTCTCCTACGAGCAGTACTTC. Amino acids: CASSPGWWALSYEQYF.

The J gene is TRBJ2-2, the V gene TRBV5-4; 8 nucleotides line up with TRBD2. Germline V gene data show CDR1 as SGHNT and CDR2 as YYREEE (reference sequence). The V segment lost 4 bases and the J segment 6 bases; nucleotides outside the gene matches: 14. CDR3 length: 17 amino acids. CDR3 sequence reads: CASSPINGGATPGELFF. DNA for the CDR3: TGTGCCAGCAGCCCCATTAACGGGGGGGCAACACCCGGGGAGCTGTTTTTT. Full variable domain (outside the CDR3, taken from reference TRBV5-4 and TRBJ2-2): ETGVTQSPTHLIKTRGQQVTLRCSSQSGHNTVSWYQQALGQGPQFIFQYYREEENGRGNFPPRFSGLQFPNYSSELNVNALELDDSALYLCASSPINGGATPGELFFGEGSRLTVL.

CDR3 region: CASSQVAATPTRTDTQYF. The DNA for the CDR3 is TGTGCCAGTAGTCAGGTCGCAGCCACCCCTACCCGCACAGATACGCAGTATTTT. The J gene is TRBJ2-3, the V gene TRBV19, with D uncertain. Germline-derived CDR1 and CDR2 are LNHDA and SQIVND (reference sequence). The CDR3 has 18 residues. V was pared by 5 bases and J by 1 base, with 22 bases between. The full variable domain, with the rest looked up from reference TRBV19 and TRBJ2-3, is DGGITQSPKYLFRKEGQNVTLSCEQNLNHDAMYWYRQDPGQGLRLIYYSQIVNDFQKGDIAEGYSVSREKKESFPLTVTSAQKNPTAFYLCASSQVAATPTRTDTQYFGPGTRLTVL.

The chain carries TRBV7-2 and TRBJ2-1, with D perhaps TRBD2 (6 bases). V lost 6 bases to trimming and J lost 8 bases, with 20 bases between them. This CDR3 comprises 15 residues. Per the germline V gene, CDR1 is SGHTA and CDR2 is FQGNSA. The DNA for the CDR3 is TGTGCCAGCAGTCCGACCGGGACTCCCCGTCATGAGCAGTTCTTC. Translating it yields CASSPTGTPRHEQFF.

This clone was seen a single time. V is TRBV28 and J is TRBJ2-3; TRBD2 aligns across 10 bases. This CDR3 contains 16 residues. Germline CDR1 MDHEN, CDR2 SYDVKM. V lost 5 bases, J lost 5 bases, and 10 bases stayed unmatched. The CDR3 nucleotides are TGTGCCAGCAGTACGGGGAGTAGCGGGGGGCTAGATACGCAGTATTTT. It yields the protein CASSTGSSGGLDTQYF.

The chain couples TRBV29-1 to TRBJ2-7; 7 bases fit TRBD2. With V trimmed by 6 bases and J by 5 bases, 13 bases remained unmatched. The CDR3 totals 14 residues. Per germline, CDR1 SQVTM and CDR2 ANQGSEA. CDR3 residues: CSVPAGNVRDEQYF. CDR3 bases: TGCAGCGTGCCAGCGGGGAATGTTCGGGACGAGCAGTACTTC.

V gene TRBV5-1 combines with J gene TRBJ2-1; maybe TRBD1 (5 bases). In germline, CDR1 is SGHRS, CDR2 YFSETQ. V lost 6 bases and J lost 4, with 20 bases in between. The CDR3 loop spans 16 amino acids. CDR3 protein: CASILGEGANYNEQFF. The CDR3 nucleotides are TGCGCCAGCATCCTTGGTGAAGGGGCCAATTACAATGAGCAGTTCTTC.

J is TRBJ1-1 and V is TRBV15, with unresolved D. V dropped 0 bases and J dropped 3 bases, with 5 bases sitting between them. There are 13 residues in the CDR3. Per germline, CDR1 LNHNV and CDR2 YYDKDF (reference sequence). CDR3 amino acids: CATSRDRDTEAFF. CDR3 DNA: TGTGCCACCAGCAGAGATAGAGACACTGAAGCTTTCTTT.

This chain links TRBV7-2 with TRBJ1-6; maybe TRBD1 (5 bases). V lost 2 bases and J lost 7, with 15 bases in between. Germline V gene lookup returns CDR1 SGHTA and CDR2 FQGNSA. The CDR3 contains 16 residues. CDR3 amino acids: CASSLIVSQGNSPLHF. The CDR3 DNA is TGTGCCAGCAGCTTAATAGTTTCGCAGGGCAATTCACCCCTCCACTTT.

The CDR3 region has the DNA TGTGCCAGCCAGATACCTAACTATGGCTACACCTTC. This codes for CASQIPNYGYTF. The V call is TRBV19, the J call TRBJ1-2, with D unclear. The CDR3 consists of 12 residues. Trimming left V 9 bases short and J 0 bases short, with 8 bases between. Germline V gives CDR1 LNHDA, CDR2 SQIVND (reference sequence).

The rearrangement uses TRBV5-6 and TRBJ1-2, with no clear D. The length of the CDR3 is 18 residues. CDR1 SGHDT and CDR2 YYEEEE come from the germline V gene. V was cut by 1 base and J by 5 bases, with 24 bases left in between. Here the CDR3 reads CASSLFRLEGRSPYGYTF. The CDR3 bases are TGTGCCAGCAGCTTGTTTAGGTTGGAGGGCCGCAGTCCTTATGGCTACACCTTC. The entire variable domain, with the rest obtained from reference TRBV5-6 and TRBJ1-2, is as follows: DAGVTQSPTHLIKTRGQQVTLRCSPKSGHDTVSWYQQALGQGPQFIFQYYEEEERQRGNFPDRFSGHQFPNYSSELNVNALLLGDSALYLCASSLFRLEGRSPYGYTFGSGTRLTVV.